Below are 29 T cell receptor beta chains sequenced from a single sample in a study of shared clonotypes between healthy human individuals. TCRdb keeps only in-frame clones here, not all; method: immunoSEQ multiplex PCR. Here the sample spans fewer than 800,000 clones, about 92% being singletons. CD8 cells classed as naive were CD45RO-negative and positively selected for CCR7, excluding terminally differentiated effector memory CD45RA+ cells. The sample comprised naive CD8+ T cells sorted from blood. The receptors come from a man aged 25-45 years in good health.

The chain combines TRBV9 with TRBJ2-1; 11 bases fit TRBD2. The CDR3 is made up of 15 amino acids. Germline assignment: CDR1 SGDLS and CDR2 YYNGEE. Germline trimming cut 3 bases from V and 7 bases from J; bases unmatched to any gene: 6. CDR3 coding DNA: TGTGCCAGCAGCGAGACTAGCGGGAACTTTAATGAGCAGTTCTTC. It codes for CASSETSGNFNEQFF.

The rearrangement joins TRBV2 to TRBJ2-1; weak D call: TRBD2 (6 bases). The CDR3 has 17 residues. CDR1 is SNHLY and CDR2 is FYNNEI in the germline V gene. With 5 bases removed from V and 5 bases from J, the gap between germline ends came to 22 bases. In DNA, the CDR3 is TGTGCCAGCAGTTCGACTAGTCCTCGGGCTTTAAACAATGAGCAGTTCTTC. This gives the protein CASSSTSPRALNNEQFF.

The J gene is TRBJ1-1, the V gene TRBV5-4; no firm D call. The V and J ends lost 4 bases and 2 bases respectively, with 12 bases between them. CDR3 length: 14 residues. Germline CDR1 SGHNT, CDR2 YYREEE (reference sequence). The CDR3 DNA follows: TGTGCCAGCAGCCCTTGGGCAGAAAACACTGAAGCTTTCTTT. Translated, it gives CASSPWAENTEAFF.

The chain couples TRBV5-1 to TRBJ2-2; D remains ambiguous. Germline V gives CDR1 SGHRS, CDR2 YFSETQ. CDR3 size: 15 residues. Trimming removed 6 bases from V and 3 bases from J, with 15 bases in between. In nucleotides, the CDR3 is TGCGCCAGCAAGTTGGGTACTACCGACACCGGGGAGCTGTTTTTT. Translating gives CASKLGTTDTGELFF.

The chain links TRBV2 to TRBJ2-7; the D gene is possibly TRBD1 (5 bases). The V end lost 5 bases, the J end lost 2 bases, and 7 bases lay between the germline ends. CDR1 is SNHLY and CDR2 is FYNNEI in the germline V gene. This CDR3 has 12 amino acids. CDR3 protein: CASSTGTYEQYF. The CDR3 nucleotides read TGTGCCAGCAGTACAGGCACCTACGAGCAGTACTTC. The full variable domain, completed using reference TRBV2 and TRBJ2-7, is EPEVTQTPSHQVTQMGQEVILRCVPISNHLYFYWYRQILGQKVEFLVSFYNNEISEKSEIFDDQFSVERPDGSNFTLKIRSTKLEDSAMYFCASSTGTYEQYFGPGTRLTVT.

The DNA of the CDR3 is TGTGCCACCAGCAGAGGGTGGGGGGATGACTATGGCTACACCTTC. Its protein is CATSRGWGDDYGYTF. The V gene is TRBV15, the J gene TRBJ1-2; the D gene is possibly TRBD1 (5 bases). Germline CDR1 and CDR2: LNHNV and YYDKDF (reference sequence). The V end was cut by 1 base, the J end by 3 bases, with 12 bases between. This CDR3 is 15 amino acids long.

The chain employs TRBV5-5 and TRBJ2-5, with 7 positions matching TRBD1. CDR1 and CDR2 from the germline V gene are SGHKS and YYEKEE (reference sequence). This CDR3 has 13 amino acids. The junction had 6 bases not matched to a gene; V was cut back by 7 bases and J by 3 bases. CDR3 DNA: TGTGCCAGCTTCTCCGGGACAGAAGAGACCCAGTACTTC. This translates into CASFSGTEETQYF.

The chain joins TRBV6-1 to TRBJ2-4, with TRBD2 identical over 7 bases. Germline V gene sequence: CDR1 MNHNS, CDR2 SASEGT. This CDR3 region has 14 residues. V shed 1 base, J shed 8 bases, and the junction held 5 bases outside the gene matches. CDR3 sequence reads: CASSEGSGRDIQYF. CDR3 bases: TGTGCCAGCAGTGAAGGTTCGGGGAGGGACATTCAGTACTTC.

The chain uses TRBV27 and TRBJ2-7, with a weak D call TRBD2 (5 bases). V was shortened by 2 bases and J by 2 bases, with 10 bases between the two germline ends. The V gene's germline CDR1 is MNHEY and CDR2 SMNVEV (reference sequence). The CDR3 is made up of 14 amino acids. The CDR3 protein is CASSLKGDTYEQYF. The CDR3, as DNA: TGTGCCAGCAGTTTAAAGGGAGATACCTACGAGCAGTACTTC.

V gene TRBV4-1 combines with J gene TRBJ2-1; unclear D gene. CDR3 length: 13 amino acids. CDR1 is MGHRA, CDR2 YSYEKL, per germline. V was shortened by 0 bases and J by 8 bases, with 8 bases between the two germline ends. The CDR3 sequence: CASSQDGRDEQFF. CDR3 in DNA: TGCGCCAGCAGCCAAGACGGCCGGGATGAGCAGTTCTTC.

The chain carries TRBV11-3 and TRBJ2-1; 7 bases map to TRBD1. The germline V gene has CDR1 SGHNT and CDR2 YENEEA. There are 17 residues in the CDR3. J was trimmed by 0 bases and V by 0 bases; bases with no gene match: 5. In DNA form, the CDR3 reads TGTGCCAGCAGCTTAGATACCGACAGGGTCTCCTACAATGAGCAGTTCTTC. Amino acid sequence: CASSLDTDRVSYNEQFF.

This rearrangement joins TRBV2 to TRBJ2-2; a possible D gene is TRBD1 (5 bases). This CDR3 comprises 18 residues. Germline V gene sequence: CDR1 SNHLY, CDR2 FYNNEI. Deletions cut 4 bases from V and 3 bases from J, with 21 bases between. CDR3 DNA: TGTGCCAGCAGTGTAGGTATAATGGCAGGGTTACACACCGGGGAGCTGTTTTTT. Amino acids: CASSVGIMAGLHTGELFF.

CDR3: CATLSQGETQYF. The CDR3 DNA follows: TGTGCCACCCTAAGCCAGGGAGAGACCCAGTACTTC. The genes are TRBV28 and TRBJ2-5, with TRBD1 as a possible D gene (5 bases). This CDR3 comprises 12 residues. In germline, CDR1 is MDHEN, CDR2 SYDVKM. The V end lost 10 bases, the J end lost 4 bases, and 13 bases lay between the germline ends.

This chain joins TRBV27 and TRBJ1-2; TRBD1 aligns across 10 bases. The CDR3 totals 12 residues. Germline trimming cut 8 bases from V and 6 bases from J; bases unmatched to any gene: 3. Germline CDR1 MNHEY, CDR2 SMNVEV (reference sequence). The CDR3: CASRQGANGYTF. CDR3 bases: TGTGCCAGCCGACAGGGGGCGAATGGCTACACCTTC.

This rearrangement joins TRBV28 to TRBJ2-3; D is perhaps TRBD1 (6 bases). The CDR3 spans 18 residues. The V end was cut by 3 bases, the J end by 3 bases, with 22 bases between. CDR1 MDHEN and CDR2 SYDVKM come from the germline V gene. The CDR3 DNA follows: TGTGCCAGCAGTTTCCCCGCCTTCGCAGGGGTAAAGACAGATACGCAGTATTTT. Protein sequence: CASSFPAFAGVKTDTQYF.

In this sample, this clone turned up once. The V gene is TRBV4-2, the J gene TRBJ2-3, with D possibly matching TRBD2 (6 bases). This CDR3 has 17 amino acids. Trimming stripped 0 bases from V and 5 bases from J, with 18 bases between. CDR1 is LGHNA and CDR2 is YNFKEQ in the germline V gene. In DNA form, the CDR3 reads TGTGCCAGCAGCCAAGACCGGGAGTCTATTTGGGGAGATACGCAGTATTTT. It yields the protein CASSQDRESIWGDTQYF.

This clone turned up a few times. The chain uses TRBV28 and TRBJ1-5; maybe TRBD1 (6 bases). Trimming left V 6 bases short and J 4 bases short, with 16 bases between. The CDR3 is 15 amino acids. The germline gives CDR1 MDHEN, CDR2 SYDVKM. CDR3 in amino acids: CASSYRAGGNQPQHF. The DNA of the CDR3 is TGTGCCAGCAGCTACAGGGCAGGAGGGAATCAGCCCCAGCATTTT.

The rearrangement uses TRBV10-3 and TRBJ2-3, with D tentatively TRBD1 (6 bases). The germline CDR1 and CDR2 sequences are ENHRY and SYGVKD. This CDR3 contains 15 residues. V was trimmed by 10 bases and J by 0 bases, leaving 17 bases between them. CDR3 protein: CATSGQGTSTDTQYF. The CDR3 nucleotides are TGTGCCACCTCCGGCCAGGGGACCAGCACAGATACGCAGTATTTT.

The chain couples TRBV7-9 to TRBJ2-1, with D unclear. Trimming removed 3 bases from V and 8 bases from J, with 8 bases in between. Germline assignment: CDR1 SEHNR and CDR2 FQNEAQ (reference sequence). The CDR3 consists of 12 residues. This CDR3 is CASSFQRDEQFF. CDR3 nucleotide sequence: TGTGCCAGCAGCTTCCAGCGCGATGAGCAGTTCTTC.

This clone was seen just once. This chain joins TRBV7-2 and TRBJ2-3; D might be TRBD1 or TRBD2, each matching 5 bases. Deletions cut 4 bases from V and 6 bases from J, with 17 bases between. This CDR3 comprises 15 residues. The V gene's germline CDR1 is SGHTA and CDR2 FQGNSA. CDR3 residues: CASSSLARAGDTQYF. DNA of the CDR3: TGTGCCAGCAGCTCTCTGGCGAGGGCAGGGGATACGCAGTATTTT.

The chain joins TRBV11-2 to TRBJ2-1; D not resolved. The CDR3 covers 14 residues. Germline V gene sequence: CDR1 SGHAT, CDR2 FQNNGV. Trimming stripped 1 base from V and 6 bases from J, with 10 bases between. The CDR3: CASSLASRPNEQFF. For the CDR3, the DNA is TGTGCCAGCAGCTTAGCCTCTAGGCCCAATGAGCAGTTCTTC.

This sequence joins TRBV7-8 and TRBJ2-7; D not certain. The germline V gene has CDR1 SGHVS and CDR2 FQNEAQ. The CDR3 length is 12 residues. Trimming took off 2 bases at V and 4 bases at J, with 6 bases between the two ends. The CDR3 sequence is CASSLRAYEQYF. CDR3 bases: TGTGCCAGCAGCTTAAGGGCTTACGAGCAGTACTTC.

This sequence joins TRBV2 and TRBJ2-5; 8 positions agree with TRBD1. Germline lookup yields CDR1 SNHLY and CDR2 FYNNEI. The CDR3 length is 13 residues. V shed 4 bases, J shed 5 bases, and the junction held 3 bases outside the gene matches. CDR3 bases: TGTGCCAGCAGTGGGACAGGGCCCGAGACCCAGTACTTC. Protein sequence: CASSGTGPETQYF. The entire variable domain, with the rest obtained from reference TRBV2 and TRBJ2-5, is as follows: EPEVTQTPSHQVTQMGQEVILRCVPISNHLYFYWYRQILGQKVEFLVSFYNNEISEKSEIFDDQFSVERPDGSNFTLKIRSTKLEDSAMYFCASSGTGPETQYFGPGTRLLVL.

This chain connects TRBV19 to TRBJ2-1; 9 bases match TRBD2. V lost 5 bases and J lost 4; bases outside the gene matches: 3. The CDR3 is 14 residues long. Germline-derived CDR1 and CDR2 are LNHDA and SQIVND (reference sequence). The CDR3 DNA is TGTGCCAGTAGTTCGACTAGCGGATACAATGAGCAGTTCTTC. Translation: CASSSTSGYNEQFF.

CDR3: CSVAGTERSDVNTEAFF. The DNA of the CDR3 is TGCAGCGTTGCCGGGACAGAGAGGTCGGATGTGAACACTGAAGCTTTCTTT. The chain joins TRBV29-1 to TRBJ1-1; 7 bases are shared with TRBD1. Germline values: CDR1 SQVTM, CDR2 ANQGSEA. There are 17 residues in the CDR3. The V gene end was trimmed by 4 bases and the J gene end by 0 bases; junction bases not matched to a gene: 14.

This chain links TRBV4-1 with TRBJ2-1, with 8 nucleotides matching TRBD1. V dropped 6 bases and J dropped 6; count of bases not matched to a gene: 13. Germline V gene sequence: CDR1 MGHRA, CDR2 YSYEKL. This CDR3 has 16 residues. The CDR3 region is CASSVFLGQVSNEQFF. CDR3 in DNA: TGCGCCAGCAGTGTCTTCTTGGGACAGGTGTCCAATGAGCAGTTCTTC.

This clone occurred once. CDR3 nucleotide sequence: TGTGCCAGCAGTTCCCCCGGGACCGGGCCTACGGATGAGCAGTTCTTC. It encodes CASSSPGTGPTDEQFF. The J gene is TRBJ2-1, the V gene TRBV27, with D tentatively TRBD1 or TRBD2 (5 bases each). The germline V and J ends were trimmed by 4 bases and 8 bases, with 21 bases remaining between them. The length of the CDR3 is 16 residues. Germline assignment: CDR1 MNHEY and CDR2 SMNVEV (reference sequence).

V is TRBV7-9 and J is TRBJ1-1; TRBD1 matches 7 bases. Germline V gene lookup returns CDR1 SEHNR and CDR2 FQNEAQ (reference sequence). CDR3 length: 15 residues. With V trimmed by 4 bases and J by 0 bases, 5 bases remained unmatched. The CDR3 here is CASSSIQGMNTEAFF. CDR3 sequence (DNA): TGTGCCAGCAGCTCCATACAGGGGATGAACACTGAAGCTTTCTTT.

In the case of this clone: The same CDR3 can be traced to other DNA sequences in this sample. The rearrangement links TRBV5-6 to TRBJ2-1; D is unclear. The V gene's germline CDR1 is SGHDT and CDR2 YYEEEE. Trimming pared 0 bases from V and 7 bases from J, leaving 5 bases between. The CDR3 length is 12 residues. CDR3: CASSLAGNEQFF. In DNA form, the CDR3 reads TGTGCCAGCAGCTTGGCCGGGAATGAGCAGTTCTTC.